These T cell receptor beta chains were read from a single sample in a study of shared clonotypes between healthy human individuals. Profiled with immunoSEQ multiplex PCR; TCRdb holds only in-frame clones, not every one. The sample contains about 1.1 million clones, 70% to 80% of which appear only once. The sample was memory CD4+ T cells from PBMCs. Receptor source: a man younger than 30 in good health. Some clones in this sample may be carry-over from other donors' samples. The CDR3 runs from the conserved cysteine through the conserved F or W. The D gene is left open where the match is weak. Not all rows give a size; the values are once, few, many and, for expanded clones, a class.

>TRBV28|TRBD1|-|TRBJ1-1|16
CASSFMGQGAGTEAFF
TGTGCCAGCAGTTTTATGGGACAGGGGGCGGGTACTGAAGCTTTCTTT
>TRBV7-2|-|many|TRBJ1-2|16
CASSPSPGRGNYGYTF
TGTGCCAGCAGCCCGTCGCCGGGACGTGGGAACTATGGCTACACCTTC
>TRBV18|TRBD2|-|TRBJ2-1|15
CASSRTSGSYNEQFF
TGTGCCAGCTCCCGGACTAGCGGGAGCTACAATGAGCAGTTCTTC
>TRBV11-2|-|few|TRBJ1-2|15
CASSWTQGSGYGYTF
TGTGCCAGCAGCTGGACACAGGGCTCGGGCTATGGCTACACCTTC
>TRBV5-1|TRBD1|-|TRBJ1-1|15
CASSYGQGGNTEAFF
TGCGCCAGCAGCTACGGACAGGGCGGGAACACTGAAGCTTTCTTT
>TRBV28|-|-|TRBJ1-2|14
CASSPSQGGSGYTF
TGTGCCAGCAGTCCATCACAGGGCGGCTCGGGCTACACCTTC
>TRBV5-1|TRBD2|-|TRBJ2-5|16
CASSWGQGLAGETQYF
TGCGCCAGCAGCTGGGGGCAAGGACTAGCGGGAGAGACCCAGTACTTC
>TRBV21-1|-|-|TRBJ2-1|15
CASSSPGGGYNEQFF
TGTGCCAGCAGCTCTCCTGGCGGGGGATACAATGAGCAGTTCTTC
>TRBV7-2|-|once|TRBJ2-1|13
CASSLAGPTPKFF
TGTGCCAGCAGCTTAGCGGGACCGACACCGAAGTTCTTC
>TRBV29-1|-|-|TRBJ2-3|14
CSARAGRGTDTQYF
TGCAGCGCTAGGGCCGGCAGAGGCACAGATACGCAGTATTTT
>TRBV7-2|-|few|TRBJ2-1|19
CASSLVAGPGGTSYNEQFF
TGTGCCAGCAGCTTAGTGGCCGGCCCGGGCGGGACCTCCTACAATGAGCAGTTCTTC
>TRBV28|-|-|TRBJ2-7|18
CASSLHKLGEKGGYEQYF
TGTGCCAGCAGTTTACATAAATTAGGGGAGAAGGGAGGCTACGAGCAGTACTTC
>TRBV4-1|-|many|TRBJ2-2|17
CASSRQVFHANTGELFF
TGCGCCAGCAGCCGGCAGGTTTTCCACGCGAACACCGGGGAGCTGTTTTTT
>TRBV7-8|TRBD1|-|TRBJ2-7|18
CASSLVVTEGQGFNEQYF
TGTGCCAGCAGCTTAGTAGTAACTGAGGGACAGGGGTTTAACGAGCAGTACTTC
>TRBV7-7|-|-|TRBJ1-4|13
CASSKDRGEKLFF
TGTGCCAGCAGCAAGGACCGGGGTGAAAAACTGTTTTTT
>TRBV5-4|TRBD2|-|TRBJ2-1|14
CASSGTSHYNEQFF
TGTGCCAGCAGCGGGACTAGCCATTACAATGAGCAGTTCTTC
>TRBV4-2|-|-|TRBJ1-2|16
CASSQRIVTTDYGYTF
TGTGCCAGCAGCCAGCGAATCGTGACAACAGACTATGGCTACACCTTC
>TRBV7-3|TRBD2|-|TRBJ2-7|16
CASSLSGTSDAYEQYF
TGTGCCAGCAGCTTAAGCGGGACTAGCGATGCCTACGAGCAGTACTTC
>TRBV9|TRBD1|-|TRBJ1-2|15
CASSVVGQGAGGYTF
TGTGCCAGCAGCGTAGTGGGACAGGGGGCGGGAGGCTACACCTTC
>TRBV15|-|-|TRBJ2-1|16
CATSRVGGLAYNEQFF
TGTGCCACCAGCAGAGTTGGGGGGCTAGCCTACAATGAGCAGTTCTTC
>TRBV30|TRBD2|-|TRBJ2-3|16
CAWRTPGVAGAYTQYF
TGTGCCTGGAGGACCCCTGGAGTAGCGGGAGCGTATACGCAGTATTTT
>TRBV4-1|TRBD2|few|TRBJ2-1|17
CASSQPSGRGVYNEQFF
TGCGCCAGCAGCCAGCCTAGCGGGAGAGGGGTCTACAATGAGCAGTTCTTC
>TRBV6-6|TRBD1|-|TRBJ1-2|16
CASSSPQNRGTGGYTF
TGTGCCAGCAGTTCGCCCCAGAACAGGGGGACCGGAGGCTACACCTTC
>TRBV5-4|TRBD2|-|TRBJ2-3|16
CASSLRTSGSTDTQYF
TGTGCCAGCAGCTTGAGAACTAGCGGGAGCACAGATACGCAGTATTTT
>TRBV9|-|-|TRBJ2-2|15
CASSVDSRGTGELFF
TGTGCCAGCAGCGTAGACAGTAGGGGGACCGGGGAGCTGTTTTTT
>TRBV18|-|-|TRBJ2-7|14
CASSPPTGSYEQYF
TGTGCCAGCTCACCACCGACAGGCTCCTACGAGCAGTACTTC
>TRBV28|-|-|TRBJ1-5|12
CASSKQLRPQHF
TGTGCCAGCAGTAAGCAGTTACGGCCCCAGCATTTT
>TRBV4-1|-|few|TRBJ2-3|17
CASSQLPPLGYSYTQYF
TGCGCCAGCAGCCAACTCCCGCCACTTGGCTATTCGTATACGCAGTATTTT
>TRBV28|TRBD2|-|TRBJ2-7|16
CASSSIIGLAGYEQYF
TGTGCCAGCAGTTCAATCATAGGACTAGCGGGTTACGAGCAGTACTTC
>TRBV30|-|many|TRBJ1-1|14
CAWSVVFGNTEAFF
TGTGCCTGGAGTGTCGTATTCGGAAACACTGAAGCTTTCTTT
>TRBV10-3|-|-|TRBJ2-7|13
CAISAESSYEQYF
TGTGCCATCAGTGCGGAGAGCTCCTACGAGCAGTACTTC
>TRBV6-1|TRBD2|-|TRBJ2-3|14
CASRAAGGPDTQYF
TGTGCCAGCAGGGCAGCGGGAGGGCCAGATACGCAGTATTTT
>TRBV19|-|-|TRBJ1-1|13
CASTLRGSTEAFF
TGTGCCAGTACCCTCCGGGGGAGCACTGAAGCTTTCTTT
>TRBV5-1|-|-|TRBJ2-5|15
CASSPTGRLGETQYF
TGCGCCAGCAGCCCGACGGGACGGTTGGGAGAGACCCAGTACTTC
>TRBV28|-|-|TRBJ2-6|14
CASRPVSGANVLTF
TGTGCCAGCAGACCAGTGTCTGGGGCCAACGTCCTGACTTTC
>TRBV11-3|TRBD1|-|TRBJ2-1|13
CASSGDSFNEQFF
TGTGCCAGCAGTGGGGACAGTTTCAATGAGCAGTTCTTC
>TRBV28|-|-|TRBJ2-1|17
CASSFISDGRGGNEQFF
TGTGCCAGCAGTTTTATATCAGACGGGCGAGGGGGCAATGAGCAGTTCTTC
>TRBV28|-|-|TRBJ2-4|13
CASSILAQNIQYF
TGTGCCAGCAGTATTCTAGCTCAAAACATTCAGTACTTC
>TRBV6-6|-|-|TRBJ2-5|16
CASTLSSDIGQETQYF
TGTGCCAGCACCCTAAGCTCGGACATCGGGCAAGAGACCCAGTACTTC
>TRBV12-5|-|-|TRBJ2-5|13
CASGLAGYETQYF
TGTGCTAGTGGTTTGGCAGGGTACGAGACCCAGTACTTC
>TRBV2|-|-|TRBJ1-5|13
CATAGPGGQPQHF
TGTGCCACCGCTGGCCCGGGCGGTCAGCCCCAGCATTTT
>TRBV28|TRBD2|-|TRBJ2-7|14
CASSLGGSAYEQYF
TGTGCCAGCAGTTTAGGCGGGAGCGCCTACGAGCAGTACTTC